This passage covers 4 T cell receptor beta chains from one sample sequenced in a study of T cells in Graves' hyperthyroidism and ophthalmopathy. RNA transcripts served as the template for amplifying TCR beta CDR3 regions. With the HTBI primer set, the TCR CDR3 went through a first round of RT-PCR. MiXCR, run by TCRdb on the multiplex PCR reads, gives a single entry per CDR3 protein. Found here are over 300,000 distinct CDR3 sequences, about 14% of them singletons; the top ten hold about 10%. Sequencing was performed on blood. Every receptor here comes from a woman in her fifties or sixties with Graves' hyperthyroidism.

This clonotype was counted many times. V usage is TRBV12-3 or TRBV12-4 and J usage is TRBJ2-5; 8 bases are shared with TRBD1. This CDR3 has 14 amino acids. V dropped 6 bases and J dropped 7; count of bases not matched to a gene: 10. The DNA for the CDR3 is TGTGCCAGCAGCCCAGACAGGGGCCGGGCGACCCAGTACTTC. Protein sequence: CASSPDRGRATQYF.

This clonotype was seen repeatedly, ten times or more. V usage is TRBV11-3 and J usage is TRBJ2-3; D call uncertain. Germline CDR1 reads SGHNT; CDR2 reads YENEEA. This CDR3 comprises 14 residues. Trimming pared 5 bases from V and 1 base from J, leaving 10 bases between. In nucleotides, the CDR3 is TGTGCCAGCAGCACCCTTTCGGGCACAGATACGCAGTATTTT. Its protein product is CASSTLSGTDTQYF.

This clonotype was counted only a few times. This chain links TRBV18 with TRBJ2-6; D may be TRBD1 (5 bases). Germline-derived CDR1 and CDR2 are KGHSH and LQKENI. V was clipped by 6 bases and J by 2 bases, with 11 bases between them. CDR3 length: 15 residues. The CDR3 nucleotides are TGTGCCAGCTCGCCCTGGGGCCCTGGGGCCAACGTCCTGACTTTC. Translation gives CASSPWGPGANVLTF.

This clonotype was found a few times. In nucleotides, the CDR3 is TGCGCCAGCAGTGATGGTGTTGAGCCCCAGCATTTT. This encodes CASSDGVEPQHF. The chain couples TRBV10-2 to TRBJ1-5; D is undetermined. Germline V gene sequence: CDR1 WSHSY, CDR2 SAAADI. V shed 3 bases and J shed 8 bases, with 8 bases lying between them. This CDR3 comprises 12 residues.